Shown below are 7 T cell receptor beta chains from a single sample sequenced in a study of post-analysis software for immune sequencing data. Overall study findings and caveats: Compared with controls, patients had more of roughly 5 TRBV segments, including TRBV5-6, TRBV5-1 and TRBV20-1.

These receptors have no known antigen. Unique molecular identifiers were carried by the TCR beta cDNA libraries. TCRdb re-called the PCR reads through MiXCR, storing one row per CDR3 protein. The table lists 350,000 to 500,000 distinct CDR3 sequences, 35% to 45% of them singletons. The source material was blood. The receptors were gathered from a girl aged 2-10 years with multiple sclerosis.

The CDR3 region has the DNA TGTGCCAGCAGTACACCTCCTTCGACAGGGGCGAACGACAATGAGCAGTTCTTC. Amino acid sequence: CASSTPPSTGANDNEQFF. The chain couples TRBV27 to TRBJ2-1, with 8 bases aligning to TRBD1. CDR3 length: 18 amino acids. Germline V CDR1 and CDR2: MNHEY, SMNVEV (reference sequence). J gave up 5 bases and V 5 bases, and 17 bases lay outside the gene matches.

CDR3 bases: TGCAGCGTTGGGTGGCAGGTTCGGGATGAGCAGTACTTC. This codes for CSVGWQVRDEQYF. The rearrangement joins TRBV29-1 to TRBJ2-5; perhaps TRBD2 as D (5 bases). This CDR3 region has 13 residues. Trimming took 4 bases from V and 11 from J, leaving 20 bases between them. Germline CDR1 is SQVTM and CDR2 is ANQGSEA.

The chain recombines TRBV5-6 with TRBJ2-3; D call uncertain. V shed 0 bases and J shed 1 base, with 12 bases lying between them. CDR1 SGHDT and CDR2 YYEEEE come from the germline V gene. The CDR3 loop spans 16 amino acids. The CDR3 is CASSLAVRTGTDTQYF. DNA of the CDR3: TGTGCCAGCAGCTTGGCTGTTCGGACGGGCACAGATACGCAGTATTTT.

This clonotype has only a few counts. The chain is built from TRBV29-1 and TRBJ2-7; TRBD1 matches 9 bases. The junction had 2 bases not matched to a gene; V was cut back by 3 bases and J by 2 bases. CDR1 SQVTM and CDR2 ANQGSEA come from the germline V gene. This CDR3 has 13 amino acids. The CDR3 region has the DNA TGCAGCGTTGAGGGACAGGGAACCTACGAGCAGTACTTC. Its translation: CSVEGQGTYEQYF.

V usage is TRBV3-1 and J usage is TRBJ2-7; TRBD2 matches at 7 bases. Trimming took 0 bases from V and 3 from J; bases not matched to a gene: 5. CDR1 and CDR2 (germline): LGHDT, YNNKEL (reference sequence). CDR3 length: 15 residues. The CDR3 coding sequence is TGTGCCAGCAGCCAAGAAGGGTCTAGCGGCTACGAGCAGTACTTC. Residues: CASSQEGSSGYEQYF.

V usage is TRBV20-1 and J usage is TRBJ2-1, with TRBD1 matching over 9 bases. Germline V gene lookup returns CDR1 DFQATT and CDR2 SNEGSKA (reference sequence). The V segment lost 1 base and the J segment 15 bases; nucleotides outside the gene matches: 4. The CDR3 covers 11 residues. This CDR3 reads CSARVRDRVFF. CDR3 nucleotide sequence: TGCAGTGCTAGAGTCCGGGACAGGGTGTTCTTC.

The chain combines TRBV20-1 with TRBJ1-2, with no clear D. Per the germline V gene, CDR1 is DFQATT and CDR2 is SNEGSKA (reference sequence). CDR3 length equals 14 residues. V lost 6 bases and J 4 bases, leaving 18 bases between the germline ends. In nucleotides, the CDR3 is TGCAGTGCGAAGCTCGCAGGCGGATTCTATGGCTACACCTTC. This codes for CSAKLAGGFYGYTF.